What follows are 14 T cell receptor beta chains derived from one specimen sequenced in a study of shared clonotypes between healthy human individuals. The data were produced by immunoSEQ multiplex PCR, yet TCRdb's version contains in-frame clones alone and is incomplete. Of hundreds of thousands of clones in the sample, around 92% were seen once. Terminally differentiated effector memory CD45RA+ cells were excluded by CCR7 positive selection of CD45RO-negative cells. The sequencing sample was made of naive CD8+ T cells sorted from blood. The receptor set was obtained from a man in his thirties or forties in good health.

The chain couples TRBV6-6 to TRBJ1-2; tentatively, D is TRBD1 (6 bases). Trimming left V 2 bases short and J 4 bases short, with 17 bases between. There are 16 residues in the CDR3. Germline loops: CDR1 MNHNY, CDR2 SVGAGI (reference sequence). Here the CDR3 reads CASSYEGGPWTYGYTF. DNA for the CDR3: TGTGCCAGCAGTTACGAAGGGGGGCCCTGGACCTATGGCTACACCTTC.

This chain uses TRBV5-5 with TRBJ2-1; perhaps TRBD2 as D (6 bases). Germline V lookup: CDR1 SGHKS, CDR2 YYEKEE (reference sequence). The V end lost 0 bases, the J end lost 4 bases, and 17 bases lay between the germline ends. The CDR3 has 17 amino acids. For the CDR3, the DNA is TGTGCCAGCAGCTTGGCGCCCTGGAGGGAGGCGTACAATGAGCAGTTCTTC. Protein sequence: CASSLAPWREAYNEQFF.

CDR3 DNA sequence: TGTGCCTGGAGTTTAGCGGGAGGGCCTTTGGATGAGCAGTTCTTC. Amino acid sequence: CAWSLAGGPLDEQFF. V usage is TRBV30 and J usage is TRBJ2-1; 11 bases match TRBD2. Germline V gene data show CDR1 as GTSNPN and CDR2 as SVGIG (reference sequence). The ends lost 2 bases at V and 8 bases at J; junction bases unmatched: 8. CDR3 size: 15 residues.

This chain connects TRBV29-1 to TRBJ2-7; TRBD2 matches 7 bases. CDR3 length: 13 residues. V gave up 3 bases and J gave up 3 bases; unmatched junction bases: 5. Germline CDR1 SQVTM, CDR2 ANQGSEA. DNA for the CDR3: TGCAGCGTTGAGTGGGGGAGGGACTACGAGCAGTACTTC. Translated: CSVEWGRDYEQYF.

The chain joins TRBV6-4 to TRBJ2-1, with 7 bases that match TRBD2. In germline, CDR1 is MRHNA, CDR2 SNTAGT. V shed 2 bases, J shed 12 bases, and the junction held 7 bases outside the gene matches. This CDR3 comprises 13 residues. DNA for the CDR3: TGTGCCAGCAGTGACCTCCCCGCTAGCGGGCAGTTCTTC. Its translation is CASSDLPASGQFF.

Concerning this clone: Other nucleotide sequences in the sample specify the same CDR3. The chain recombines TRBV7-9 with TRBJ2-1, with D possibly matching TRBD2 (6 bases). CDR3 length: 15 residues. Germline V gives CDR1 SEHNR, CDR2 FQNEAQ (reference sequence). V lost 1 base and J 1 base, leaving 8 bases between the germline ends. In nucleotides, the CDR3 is TGTGCCAGCAGCTTAGTCGGGAGTTCCTACAATGAGCAGTTCTTC. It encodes CASSLVGSSYNEQFF.

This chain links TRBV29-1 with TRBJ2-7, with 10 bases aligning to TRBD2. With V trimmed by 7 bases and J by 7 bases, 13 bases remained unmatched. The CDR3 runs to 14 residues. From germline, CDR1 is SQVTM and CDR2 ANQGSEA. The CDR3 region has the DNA TGCAGCGGCCGGGGCCTAGCGGGAGAGGGTGAGCAGTACTTC. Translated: CSGRGLAGEGEQYF.

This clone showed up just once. CDR3 sequence (DNA): TGCAGCGTGACTAGCGGGAGGCCCCCGAACACCGGGGAGCTGTTTTTT. It codes for CSVTSGRPPNTGELFF. The rearrangement joins TRBV29-1 to TRBJ2-2; 13 nucleotides match TRBD2. The CDR3 spans 16 residues. Germline trimming cut 6 bases from V and 0 bases from J; bases unmatched to any gene: 4. Germline V gene lookup returns CDR1 SQVTM and CDR2 ANQGSEA.

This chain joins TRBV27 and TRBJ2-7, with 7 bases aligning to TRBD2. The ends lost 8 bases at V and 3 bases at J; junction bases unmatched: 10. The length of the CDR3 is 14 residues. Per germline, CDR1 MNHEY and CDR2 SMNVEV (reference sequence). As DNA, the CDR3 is TGTGCCAGCCGCGGGAGCAAATATAACTACGAGCAGTACTTC. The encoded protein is CASRGSKYNYEQYF.

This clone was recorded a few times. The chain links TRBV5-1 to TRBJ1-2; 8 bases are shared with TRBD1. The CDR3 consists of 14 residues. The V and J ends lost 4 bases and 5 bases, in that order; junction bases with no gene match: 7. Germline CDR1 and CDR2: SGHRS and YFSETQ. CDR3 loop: CASSEGTGFYGYTF. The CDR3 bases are TGCGCCAGCAGCGAAGGGACAGGCTTTTATGGCTACACCTTC.

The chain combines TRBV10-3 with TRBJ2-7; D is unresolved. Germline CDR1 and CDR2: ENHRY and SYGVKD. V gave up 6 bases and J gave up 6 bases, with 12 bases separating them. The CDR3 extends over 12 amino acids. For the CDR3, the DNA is TGTGCCATCAGGGATGAGAGTGCCGAGCAGTACTTC. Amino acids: CAIRDESAEQYF.

The CDR3 nucleotides read TGCGCCAGCAGCCAAGACGGGCTAGCGGCAACCTACGAGCAGTACTTC. The encoded protein is CASSQDGLAATYEQYF. The V and J genes are TRBV4-1 and TRBJ2-7, with 7 nucleotides matching TRBD2. Germline-derived CDR1 and CDR2 are MGHRA and YSYEKL. The CDR3 is 16 residues long. The ends lost 0 bases at V and 2 bases at J; junction bases unmatched: 7.

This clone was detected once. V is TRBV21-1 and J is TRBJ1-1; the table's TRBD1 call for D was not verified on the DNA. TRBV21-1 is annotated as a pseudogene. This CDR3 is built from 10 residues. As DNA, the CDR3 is TGTGCCAGCAGCCCCCAGGACAATTCTTTT. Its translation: CASSPQDNSF.

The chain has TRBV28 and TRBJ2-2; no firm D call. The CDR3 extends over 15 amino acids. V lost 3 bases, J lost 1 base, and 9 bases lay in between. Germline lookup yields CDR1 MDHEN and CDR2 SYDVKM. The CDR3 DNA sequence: TGTGCCAGCAGTTTCTCTAGAGAGAACACCGGGGAGCTGTTTTTT. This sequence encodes CASSFSRENTGELFF.